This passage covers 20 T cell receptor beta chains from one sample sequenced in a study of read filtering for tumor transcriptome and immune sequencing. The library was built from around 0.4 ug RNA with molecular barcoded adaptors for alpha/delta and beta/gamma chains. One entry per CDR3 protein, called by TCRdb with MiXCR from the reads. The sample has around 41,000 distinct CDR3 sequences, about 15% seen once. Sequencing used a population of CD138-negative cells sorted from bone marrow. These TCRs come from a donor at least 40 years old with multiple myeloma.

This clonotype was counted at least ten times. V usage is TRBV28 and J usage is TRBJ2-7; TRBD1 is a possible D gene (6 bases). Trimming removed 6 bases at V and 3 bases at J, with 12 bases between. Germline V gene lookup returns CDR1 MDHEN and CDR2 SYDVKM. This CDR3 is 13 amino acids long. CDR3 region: CASRSGQSYEQYF. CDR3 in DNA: TGTGCCAGCAGGTCAGGACAGAGCTACGAGCAGTACTTC.

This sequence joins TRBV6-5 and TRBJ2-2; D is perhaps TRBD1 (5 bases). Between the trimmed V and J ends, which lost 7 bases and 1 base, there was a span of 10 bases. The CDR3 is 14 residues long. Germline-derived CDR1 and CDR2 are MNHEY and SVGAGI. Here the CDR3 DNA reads TGTGCCAGCACGCGACAGTGGAACACCGGGGAGCTGTTTTTT. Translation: CASTRQWNTGELFF.

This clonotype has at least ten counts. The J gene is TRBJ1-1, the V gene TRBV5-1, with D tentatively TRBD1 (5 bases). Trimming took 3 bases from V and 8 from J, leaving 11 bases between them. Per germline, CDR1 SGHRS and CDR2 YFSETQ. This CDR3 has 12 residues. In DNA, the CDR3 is TGCGCCAGCAGCTCCCCAGGGAGGGAAGCTTTCTTT. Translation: CASSSPGREAFF.

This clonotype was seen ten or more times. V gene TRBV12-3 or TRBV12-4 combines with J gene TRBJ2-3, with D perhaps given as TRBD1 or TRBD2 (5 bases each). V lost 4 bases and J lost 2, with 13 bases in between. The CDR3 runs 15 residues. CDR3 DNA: TGTGCCAGCAGTTCCCTTGGGGACGACACAGATACGCAGTATTTT. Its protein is CASSSLGDDTDTQYF.

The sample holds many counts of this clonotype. The CDR3 reads CASSLSWRLDTDTQYF. CDR3 DNA: TGTGCCAGCAGCCTTAGCTGGAGGTTAGATACAGATACGCAGTATTTT. The chain has TRBV12-3 or TRBV12-4 and TRBJ2-3, with a weak D call TRBD2 (5 bases). Trimming pared 6 bases from V and 3 bases from J, leaving 19 bases between. CDR3 length: 16 residues.

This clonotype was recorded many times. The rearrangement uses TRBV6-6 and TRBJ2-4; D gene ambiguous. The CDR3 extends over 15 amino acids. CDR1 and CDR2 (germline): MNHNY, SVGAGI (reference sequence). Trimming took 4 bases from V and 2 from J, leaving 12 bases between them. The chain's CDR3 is CASSSIGVTKNIQYF. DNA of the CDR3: TGTGCCAGCAGTTCCATTGGGGTGACCAAAAACATTCAGTACTTC.

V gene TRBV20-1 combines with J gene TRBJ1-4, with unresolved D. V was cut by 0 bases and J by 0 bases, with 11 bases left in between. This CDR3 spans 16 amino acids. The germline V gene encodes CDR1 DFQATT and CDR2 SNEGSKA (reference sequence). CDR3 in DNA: TGCAGTGCTAGAGATCCCCGAGGGACAACTAATGAAAAACTGTTTTTT. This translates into CSARDPRGTTNEKLFF.

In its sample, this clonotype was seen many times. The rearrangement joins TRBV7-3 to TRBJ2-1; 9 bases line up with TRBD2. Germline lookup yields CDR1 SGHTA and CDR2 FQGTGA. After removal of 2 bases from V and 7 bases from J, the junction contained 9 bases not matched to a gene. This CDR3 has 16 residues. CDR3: CASSLRGLAGVNEQFF. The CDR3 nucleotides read TGTGCCAGCAGCTTACGGGGTTTAGCGGGGGTAAATGAGCAGTTCTTC.

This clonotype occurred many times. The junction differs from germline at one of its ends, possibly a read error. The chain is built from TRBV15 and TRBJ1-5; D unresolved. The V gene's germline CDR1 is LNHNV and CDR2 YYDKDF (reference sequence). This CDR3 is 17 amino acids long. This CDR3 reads CATNRQKLAPAHQPQHF. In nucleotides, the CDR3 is TGTGCCACCAACAGACAAAAATTGGCCCCGGCCCATCAGCCCCAGCATTTT.

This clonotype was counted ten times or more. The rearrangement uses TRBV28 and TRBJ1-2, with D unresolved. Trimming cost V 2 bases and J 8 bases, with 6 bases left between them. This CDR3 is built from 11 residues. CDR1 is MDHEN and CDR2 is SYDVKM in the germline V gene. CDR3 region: CASSLGRGYTF. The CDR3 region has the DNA TGTGCCAGCAGTTTAGGCCGAGGCTACACCTTC.

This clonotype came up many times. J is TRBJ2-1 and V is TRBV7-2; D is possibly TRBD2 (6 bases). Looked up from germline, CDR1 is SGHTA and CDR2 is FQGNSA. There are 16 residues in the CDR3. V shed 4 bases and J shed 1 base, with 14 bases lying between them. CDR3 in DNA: TGTGCCAGCAGCTCCCCCCCAGGGAGGTCCTACAATGAGCAGTTCTTC. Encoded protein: CASSSPPGRSYNEQFF.

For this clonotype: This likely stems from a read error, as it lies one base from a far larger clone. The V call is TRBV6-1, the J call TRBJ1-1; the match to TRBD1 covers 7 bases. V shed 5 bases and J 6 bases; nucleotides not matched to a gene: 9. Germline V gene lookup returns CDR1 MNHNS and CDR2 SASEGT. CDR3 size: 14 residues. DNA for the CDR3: TGTGCCAGCAGTTACTCGATCAGGGGGGCTGAAGCTTTCTTT. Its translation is CASSYSIRGAEAFF.

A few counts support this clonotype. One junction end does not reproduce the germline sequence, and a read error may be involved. CDR3 in DNA: TGTGCTAGCAGCGTAGATGATAGGGGATCCTACGAGCAGTACTTC. Encoded protein: CASSVDDRGSYEQYF. The V gene is TRBV9, the J gene TRBJ2-7, with D possibly TRBD1 on 5 matching bases. This CDR3 is built from 15 residues. Germline CDR1 reads SGDLS; CDR2 reads YYNGEE.

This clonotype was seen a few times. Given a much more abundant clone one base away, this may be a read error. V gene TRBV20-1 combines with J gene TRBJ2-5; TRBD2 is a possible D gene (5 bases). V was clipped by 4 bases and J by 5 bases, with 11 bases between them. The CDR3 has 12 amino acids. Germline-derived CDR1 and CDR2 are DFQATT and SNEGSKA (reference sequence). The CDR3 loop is CSANGDGETQYF. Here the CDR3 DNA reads TGCAGTGCTAACGGGGATGGGGAGACCCAGTACTTC.

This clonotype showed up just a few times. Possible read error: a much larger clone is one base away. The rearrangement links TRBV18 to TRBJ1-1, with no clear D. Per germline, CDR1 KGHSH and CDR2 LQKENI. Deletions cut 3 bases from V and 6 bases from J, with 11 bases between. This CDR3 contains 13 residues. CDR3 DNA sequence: TGTGCCAGCTCACCCCCAGGAACCGCTGAAGCTTTCTTT. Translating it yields CASSPPGTAEAFF.

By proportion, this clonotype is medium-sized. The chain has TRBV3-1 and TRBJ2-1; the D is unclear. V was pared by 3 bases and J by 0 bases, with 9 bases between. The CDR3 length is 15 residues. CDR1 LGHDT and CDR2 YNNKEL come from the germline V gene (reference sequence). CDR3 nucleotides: TGTGCCAGCAGCCAGACGAGGAGCTCCTACAATGAGCAGTTCTTC. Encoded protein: CASSQTRSSYNEQFF.

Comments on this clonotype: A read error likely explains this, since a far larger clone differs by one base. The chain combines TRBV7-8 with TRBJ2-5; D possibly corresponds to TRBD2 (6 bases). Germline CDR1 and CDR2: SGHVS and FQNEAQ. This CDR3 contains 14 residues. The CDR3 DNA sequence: TGTGCCAACAGCTTAATGGGGGGCCAAGAGACCCAGTACTTC. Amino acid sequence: CANSLMGGQETQYF.

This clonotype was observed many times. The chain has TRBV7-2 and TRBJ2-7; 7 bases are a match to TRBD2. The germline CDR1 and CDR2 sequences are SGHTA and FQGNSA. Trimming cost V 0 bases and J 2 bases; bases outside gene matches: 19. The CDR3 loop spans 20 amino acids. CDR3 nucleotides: TGTGCCAGCAGCTTAGCAACGGGAGGTTTGTTCGGGGGGAGGACCTACGAGCAGTACTTC. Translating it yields CASSLATGGLFGGRTYEQYF.

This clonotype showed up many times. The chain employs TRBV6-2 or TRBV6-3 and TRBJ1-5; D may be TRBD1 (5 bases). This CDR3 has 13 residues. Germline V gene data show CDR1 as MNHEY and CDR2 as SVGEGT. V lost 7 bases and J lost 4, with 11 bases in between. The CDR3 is CASNRDGNQPQHF. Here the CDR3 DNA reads TGTGCCAGCAATAGGGACGGGAATCAGCCCCAGCATTTT.

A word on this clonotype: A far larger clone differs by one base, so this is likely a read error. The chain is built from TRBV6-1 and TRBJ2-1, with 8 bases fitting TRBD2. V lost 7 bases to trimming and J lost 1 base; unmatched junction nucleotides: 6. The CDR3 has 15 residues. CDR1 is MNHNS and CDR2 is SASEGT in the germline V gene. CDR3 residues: CASTEGGGSYNEQFF. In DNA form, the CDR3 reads TGTGCCAGCACCGAAGGCGGGGGGTCCTACAATGAGCAGTTCTTC.